A single sample is the source of the 24 T cell receptor beta chains below, sequenced in a study of metastatic and nonmetastatic thyroid tumors. MiXCR re-clonotyped the PCR reads for TCRdb. The sample holds about 17,000 clones, less than 25% seen once. Thyroid surgery was performed in patients who had received no treatment beforehand. Sequencing input: adjacent normal tissue. These receptor sequences come from a female donor with papillary thyroid cancer or a benign thyroid nodule (not recorded which). Some clones in this sample may be carry-over from other donors' samples.

In its sample, this clone is large (0.1 to 1%). The identical CDR3 is also encoded by other nucleotide sequences in the sample. The rearrangement joins TRBV7-2 to TRBJ2-2, with a weak D call TRBD1 (6 bases). The CDR3 is 15 residues long. CDR1 SGHTA and CDR2 FQGNSA come from the germline V gene. The V gene lost 1 base and the J gene lost 4 bases, with 10 bases spanning the gap. This CDR3 is CASSLVGAVTGELFF. As DNA, the CDR3 is TGTGCCAGCAGCTTAGTGGGGGCCGTCACCGGGGAGCTGTTTTTT.

The chain combines TRBV6-2 or TRBV6-3 with TRBJ1-1; unclear D gene. Germline assignment: CDR1 MNHEY and CDR2 SVGEGT. Trimming shortened V by 0 bases and J by 5 bases, and 13 bases separated the two germline ends. The CDR3 sequence is 15 residues long. CDR3 coding DNA: TGTGCCAGCAGTTACTCCTGGACTTCATGGACTGAAGCTTTCTTT. Its translation: CASSYSWTSWTEAFF.

The rearrangement uses TRBV20-1 and TRBJ2-5, with D maybe TRBD1 (6 bases). The germline CDR1 and CDR2 sequences are DFQATT and SNEGSKA (reference sequence). CDR3 length: 12 amino acids. V lost 8 bases and J lost 4, with 14 bases in between. CDR3 sequence reads: CSSLQGPETQYF. The CDR3 DNA reads as TGCAGTTCCCTTCAGGGGCCAGAGACCCAGTACTTC.

This clone was observed once. The chain is built from TRBV3-1 and TRBJ2-1; D is possibly TRBD1 or TRBD2 (5 bases each). CDR1 LGHDT and CDR2 YNNKEL come from the germline V gene (reference sequence). Trimming stripped 3 bases from V and 6 bases from J, with 9 bases between. The CDR3 is 13 amino acids. Written as DNA, the CDR3 is TGTGCCAGCAGCCACAGGGCGGGCAATGAGCAGTTCTTC. Translated: CASSHRAGNEQFF.

This clone was counted between two and nine times. V gene TRBV20-1 combines with J gene TRBJ1-1, with 11 bases fitting TRBD1. V gave up 1 base and J gave up 5 bases; unmatched junction bases: 12. The CDR3 is made up of 17 amino acids. In germline, CDR1 is DFQATT, CDR2 SNEGSKA (reference sequence). The CDR3 spells CSARVVGQGAFRTEAFF. The CDR3 coding sequence is TGCAGTGCTAGAGTAGTAGGACAGGGGGCTTTTAGGACTGAAGCTTTCTTT.

This clone was detected only once. The chain recombines TRBV5-5 with TRBJ1-2; perhaps TRBD1 as D (5 bases). Deletions cut 4 bases from V and 5 bases from J, with 18 bases between. This CDR3 spans 15 amino acids. CDR1 is SGHKS, CDR2 YYEKEE, per germline (reference sequence). CDR3 amino acids: CASSQDAGSGYGYTF. CDR3 bases: TGTGCCAGCAGCCAGGACGCAGGGAGCGGGTATGGCTACACCTTC.

This clone was detected only a few times. The CDR3 here is CASSLTSGRLLYEQYF. The DNA for the CDR3 is TGTGCCAGCAGTCTAACGAGCGGGAGGCTTCTCTACGAGCAGTACTTC. The chain carries TRBV28 and TRBJ2-7, with 9 bases lining up with TRBD2. This CDR3 contains 16 residues. V lost 5 bases to trimming and J lost 3 bases; unmatched junction nucleotides: 11. Germline V gene lookup returns CDR1 MDHEN and CDR2 SYDVKM. The variable domain in full, with the rest retrieved from reference TRBV28 and TRBJ2-7, is DVKVTQSSRYLVKRTGEKVFLECVQDMDHENMFWYRQDPGLGLRLIYFSYDVKMKEKGDIPEGYSVSREKKERFSLILESASTNQTSMYLCASSLTSGRLLYEQYFGPGTRLTVT.

This clone was seen repeatedly, ten times or more. The gene calls are TRBV11-2 and TRBJ2-2; 9 positions match TRBD2. The trim removed 0 bases at V and 6 bases at J, leaving 8 bases unmatched. There are 17 residues in the CDR3. Germline CDR1 SGHAT, CDR2 FQNNGV. The CDR3 spells CASSLDFAGGPSGELFF. CDR3 DNA sequence: TGTGCCAGCAGCTTAGATTTCGCGGGAGGGCCCTCCGGGGAGCTGTTTTTT.

The chain carries TRBV2 and TRBJ2-3; 12 nucleotides match TRBD2. Per germline, CDR1 SNHLY and CDR2 FYNNEI. The CDR3 has 14 residues. The V and J ends lost 10 bases and 2 bases, in that order; junction bases with no gene match: 4. The CDR3 region has the DNA TGTGCCACCACTAGCGGGGGGCACACAGATACGCAGTATTTT. Residues: CATTSGGHTDTQYF. The entire variable domain, with the rest obtained from reference TRBV2 and TRBJ2-3, is as follows: EPEVTQTPSHQVTQMGQEVILRCVPISNHLYFYWYRQILGQKVEFLVSFYNNEISEKSEIFDDQFSVERPDGSNFTLKIRSTKLEDSAMYFCATTSGGHTDTQYFGPGTRLTVL.

This chain connects TRBV2 to TRBJ1-3, with D perhaps TRBD1 (5 bases). This CDR3 comprises 16 residues. With 3 bases removed from V and 0 bases from J, the gap between germline ends came to 12 bases. The germline gives CDR1 SNHLY, CDR2 FYNNEI. CDR3 sequence: CASSDQGTTSGNTIYF. CDR3 coding DNA: TGTGCCAGCAGTGACCAAGGGACCACCTCTGGAAACACCATATATTTT.

This chain connects TRBV25-1 to TRBJ1-1; 9 nucleotides line up with TRBD1. Germline trimming cut 6 bases from V and 5 bases from J; bases unmatched to any gene: 1. Germline assignment: CDR1 MGHDK and CDR2 SYGVNS. CDR3 length: 12 amino acids. CDR3: CASRQGATEAFF. The CDR3 region has the DNA TGTGCCAGCAGACAGGGGGCGACTGAAGCTTTCTTT.

This clone was recorded a few times. The junction departs from germline at one end; a sequencing error may be responsible. The CDR3 region has the DNA TGTGCCATCAGTTTGCAGGGAAGACCCACTGAAGCTTTCTTT. Amino acid sequence: CAISLQGRPTEAFF. V gene TRBV12-3 or TRBV12-4 combines with J gene TRBJ1-1; D may be TRBD1 (5 bases). This CDR3 spans 14 amino acids.

A few counts support this clone. The rearrangement links TRBV5-1 to TRBJ1-2; a weak D match, TRBD1 (5 bases). This CDR3 is built from 13 residues. V lost 1 base to trimming and J lost 4 bases, with 8 bases between them. Looked up from germline, CDR1 is SGHRS and CDR2 is YFSETQ. CDR3 sequence: CASSLPGGYGYTF. The CDR3 nucleotides read TGCGCCAGCAGCTTGCCGGGGGGCTATGGCTACACCTTC.

This clone came up many times. A much larger clone is a single base away; this may be a read error. Because the CDR3 is missing its conserved closing phenylalanine or tryptophan, this is likely a read error. The V gene is TRBV20-1, the J gene TRBJ1-1, with TRBD1 as a possible D gene (6 bases). The CDR3 is made up of 15 amino acids. The germline V gene encodes CDR1 DFQATT and CDR2 SNEGSKA (reference sequence). Trimming removed 6 bases at V and 0 bases at J, with 17 bases between. The CDR3 loop is CSAPLLGQLNTEAFI. The CDR3 coding sequence is TGCAGTGCCCCCTTACTCGGACAGTTGAACACTGAAGCTTTCATT.

J is TRBJ1-4 and V is TRBV12-3 or TRBV12-4; a weak D match, TRBD1 (6 bases). With 2 bases removed from V and 6 bases from J, the gap between germline ends came to 13 bases. The CDR3 loop spans 15 amino acids. The chain's CDR3 is CASSLFGGAYEKLFF. The CDR3 coding sequence is TGTGCCAGCAGTTTATTCGGGGGCGCTTATGAAAAACTGTTTTTT.

The gene calls are TRBV5-5 and TRBJ1-6; D remains ambiguous. Per germline, CDR1 SGHKS and CDR2 YYEKEE (reference sequence). Trimming removed 2 bases from V and 4 bases from J, with 10 bases in between. The length of the CDR3 is 15 residues. The CDR3 spells CASSFSGTYNSPLHF. DNA for the CDR3: TGTGCCAGCAGCTTTTCCGGAACTTATAATTCACCCCTCCACTTT.

About this clone: Its ends do not fully match the called genes, so a read error is possible. The CDR3, as DNA: TGTGCTAGCAGCCCTAGGCGGACGGGTGTCGGGGAGCTGTTTTTT. Translation: CASSPRRTGVGELFF. The J gene is TRBJ2-2, the V gene TRBV7-7; no reliable D call. This CDR3 is built from 15 residues. Germline V gene lookup returns CDR1 SSHAT and CDR2 FNYEAQ (reference sequence). Full variable domain (outside the CDR3, taken from reference TRBV7-7 and TRBJ2-2): GAGVSQSPRYKVTKRGQDVTLRCDPISSHATLYWYQQALGQGPEFLTYFNYEAQPDKSGLPSDRFSAERPEGSISTLTIQRTEQRDSAMYRCASSPRRTGVGELFFGEGSRLTVL.

The rearrangement uses TRBV2 and TRBJ2-3; 10 bases are a match to TRBD2. V lost 4 bases and J lost 4; bases outside the gene matches: 8. CDR1 SNHLY and CDR2 FYNNEI come from the germline V gene. The CDR3 contains 16 residues. This chain's CDR3 is CASSGASGSRSDTQYF. The CDR3 DNA reads as TGTGCCAGCAGTGGGGCTAGCGGGAGTCGGTCAGATACGCAGTATTTT.

This chain connects TRBV5-1 to TRBJ2-5; D not resolved. Germline V gives CDR1 SGHRS, CDR2 YFSETQ. The CDR3 has 14 residues. The germline V and J ends were trimmed by 0 bases and 3 bases, with 9 bases remaining between them. CDR3 in DNA: TGCGCCAGCAGCTTGGAGACACTTAAAGAGACCCAGTACTTC. It is translated as CASSLETLKETQYF. Drawing the rest from reference TRBV5-1 and TRBJ2-5, the complete variable domain is KAGVTQTPRYLIKTRGQQVTLSCSPISGHRSVSWYQQTPGQGLQFLFEYFSETQRNKGNFPGRFSGRQFSNSRSEMNVSTLELGDSALYLCASSLETLKETQYFGPGTRLLVL.

The chain combines TRBV3-1 with TRBJ1-6, with D tentatively TRBD1 (6 bases). V lost 1 base to trimming and J lost 14 bases, with 18 bases between them. The CDR3 loop spans 15 amino acids. CDR1 is LGHDT and CDR2 is YNNKEL in the germline V gene (reference sequence). The CDR3 loop reads CASSQGWGALQALHF. DNA of the CDR3: TGTGCCAGCAGCCAAGGGTGGGGGGCACTGCAGGCCCTCCACTTT.

The gene calls are TRBV20-1 and TRBJ2-7; D possibly corresponds to TRBD1 (6 bases). Trimming pared 1 base from V and 1 base from J, leaving 14 bases between. This CDR3 has 15 residues. Germline CDR1 and CDR2: DFQATT and SNEGSKA (reference sequence). The CDR3 sequence is CSARGPRDTSYEQYF. The CDR3, as DNA: TGCAGTGCTAGAGGGCCCCGGGACACTTCCTACGAGCAGTACTTC.

This rearrangement joins TRBV24-1 to TRBJ2-1; the match to TRBD2 covers 13 bases. CDR3 length equals 17 residues. Germline CDR1 reads KGHDR; CDR2 reads SFDVKD. The V gene end was trimmed by 3 bases and the J gene end by 10 bases; junction bases not matched to a gene: 11. As DNA, the CDR3 is TGTGCCACCAGTGATGATCCCGGACTAGCGGGGGCCCTAGAGCAGTTCTTC. The encoded protein is CATSDDPGLAGALEQFF.

The genes are TRBV2 and TRBJ2-3; no definite D call. This CDR3 contains 14 residues. Germline CDR1 and CDR2: SNHLY and FYNNEI. The ends were cut back, 6 bases at V and 2 bases at J, with 12 bases in the middle. The CDR3 reads CASSVTLFTDTQYF. The CDR3, as DNA: TGTGCCAGCAGCGTAACCCTATTCACAGATACGCAGTATTTT.

As for this clone: The junction departs from the called germline gene at one end, perhaps through a read error. The chain is built from TRBV6-1 and TRBJ2-6; 8 bases align to TRBD1. This CDR3 comprises 15 residues. Germline V gene sequence: CDR1 MNHNS, CDR2 SASEGT. The CDR3 nucleotides are TGTGCCAGCAGGGCAGGGGGCTCTGGGTCCAACGTCCTGACTTTC. It encodes CASRAGGSGSNVLTF.